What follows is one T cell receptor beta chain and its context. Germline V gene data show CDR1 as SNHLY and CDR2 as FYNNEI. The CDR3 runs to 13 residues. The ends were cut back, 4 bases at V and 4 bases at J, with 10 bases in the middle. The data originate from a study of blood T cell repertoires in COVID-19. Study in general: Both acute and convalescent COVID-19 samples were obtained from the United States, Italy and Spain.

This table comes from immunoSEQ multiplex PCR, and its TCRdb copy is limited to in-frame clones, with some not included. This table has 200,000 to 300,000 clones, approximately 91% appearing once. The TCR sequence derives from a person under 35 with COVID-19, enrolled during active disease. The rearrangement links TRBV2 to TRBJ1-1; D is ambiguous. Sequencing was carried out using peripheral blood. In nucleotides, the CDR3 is TGTGCCAGCAGTGGAAACGGAGGCACTGAAGCTTTCTTT. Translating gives CASSGNGGTEAFF.